Shown below are 21 T cell receptor beta chains from a single sample sequenced in a study of blood T cell repertoires in COVID-19. Assay used: immunoSEQ multiplex PCR; TCRdb lists only in-frame clones, some missing. The sample carries 110,000 or so clones, roughly 80% recorded once. Sequencing was performed on peripheral blood. The receptors originated from a human donor in a cohort sampled during active COVID-19.

The V and J genes are TRBV12-3 or TRBV12-4 and TRBJ2-3; TRBD1 matches 8 bases. The V segment lost 3 bases and the J segment 7 bases; nucleotides outside the gene matches: 3. This CDR3 contains 13 residues. Here the CDR3 DNA reads TGTGCCAGCAGTTTTCAGGGGGCAAATACGCAGTATTTT. Translated, it gives CASSFQGANTQYF.

The chain combines TRBV19 with TRBJ1-2; D might be TRBD1 (6 bases). This CDR3 has 15 residues. V lost 0 bases and J lost 8, with 16 bases in between. Per the germline V gene, CDR1 is LNHDA and CDR2 is SQIVND (reference sequence). The DNA for the CDR3 is TGTGCCAGTAGTATAGACCTCCTAACAGGGATCGGCTACACCTTC. Protein: CASSIDLLTGIGYTF.

The chain couples TRBV6-1 to TRBJ1-5; maybe TRBD1 (6 bases). V lost 3 bases, J lost 5 bases, and 17 bases lay in between. Germline V gene data show CDR1 as MNHNS and CDR2 as SASEGT. CDR3 size: 16 residues. CDR3 in DNA: TGTGCCAGCAGTGACCGACCGGGGAGGGGGGATCAGCCCCAGCATTTT. Translation gives CASSDRPGRGDQPQHF.

V and J are TRBV6-2 or TRBV6-3 and TRBJ1-1; D perhaps matches TRBD1 (5 bases). Germline V gene sequence: CDR1 MNHEY, CDR2 SVGEGT. The V end was cut by 6 bases, the J end by 0 bases, with 14 bases between. This CDR3 contains 15 residues. CDR3: CASSPGGTMNTEAFF. The CDR3 nucleotides read TGTGCCAGCAGCCCCGGGGGGACCATGAACACTGAAGCTTTCTTT.

The chain recombines TRBV5-1 with TRBJ2-1; TRBD1 is a possible D gene (5 bases). V was shortened by 6 bases and J by 1 base, with 14 bases between the two germline ends. Germline values: CDR1 SGHRS, CDR2 YFSETQ. The CDR3 has 15 residues. The CDR3 DNA reads TGCGCCAGCAAAGATACGGCAGGGTCCTACAATGAGCAGTTCTTC. It is translated as CASKDTAGSYNEQFF.

The V and J genes are TRBV10-3 and TRBJ2-1; tentatively, D is TRBD2 (6 bases). CDR1 ENHRY and CDR2 SYGVKD come from the germline V gene. The CDR3 spans 15 residues. Trimming took off 6 bases at V and 6 bases at J, with 18 bases between the two ends. The CDR3 DNA is TGTGCCATCAGCGCGACTAGGGCCGGTGGCAATGAGCAGTTCTTC. This translates into CAISATRAGGNEQFF.

The V call is TRBV20-1, the J call TRBJ1-1; D gene ambiguous. The CDR3 has 14 residues. Looked up from germline, CDR1 is DFQATT and CDR2 is SNEGSKA (reference sequence). V was trimmed by 3 bases and J by 1 base, leaving 12 bases between them. CDR3 DNA: TGCAGTGCTAGTCCCCTCGGGGAGAACACTGAAGCTTTCTTT. Translation: CSASPLGENTEAFF.

The V and J genes are TRBV7-2 and TRBJ2-7; 9 bases are a match to TRBD1. Germline V gene data show CDR1 as SGHTA and CDR2 as FQGNSA. The CDR3 runs to 14 residues. The junction had 6 bases not matched to a gene; V was cut back by 5 bases and J by 4 bases. CDR3 DNA: TGTGCCAGCAGCACGGGACAGGGCCCATACGAGCAGTACTTC. Its translation: CASSTGQGPYEQYF.

As regards this clone: Different DNA sequences within this sample yield the same CDR3. The chain is built from TRBV6-2 or TRBV6-3 and TRBJ2-1, with 8 bases matching TRBD2. The germline gives CDR1 MNHEY, CDR2 SVGEGT. This CDR3 contains 15 residues. J lost 9 bases, V lost 4 bases, and 11 bases had no gene match. Here the CDR3 reads CASSSLAGGRGEQFF. In DNA form, the CDR3 reads TGTGCCAGCAGTTCCCTGGCGGGGGGCCGGGGTGAGCAGTTCTTC.

The chain combines TRBV7-8 with TRBJ2-5; D is possibly TRBD1 (7 bases). The germline V and J ends were trimmed by 1 base and 2 bases, with 14 bases remaining between them. Germline-derived CDR1 and CDR2 are SGHVS and FQNEAQ. There are 16 residues in the CDR3. The chain's CDR3 is CASSLGRAGGQETQYF. CDR3 sequence (DNA): TGTGCCAGCAGCTTAGGGAGGGCAGGGGGGCAAGAGACCCAGTACTTC.

The chain has TRBV15 and TRBJ1-5, with TRBD1 matching over 7 bases. This CDR3 comprises 15 residues. Germline V gene data show CDR1 as LNHNV and CDR2 as YYDKDF (reference sequence). Trimming removed 5 bases from V and 6 bases from J; junction bases left unmatched: 10. The chain's CDR3 is CATSAGTAGGQPQHF. The CDR3 nucleotides read TGTGCCACCAGCGCCGGGACAGCGGGCGGTCAGCCCCAGCATTTT.

This clone turned up a few times. This sequence joins TRBV5-1 and TRBJ1-3; D might be TRBD1 (5 bases). CDR1 and CDR2 from the germline V gene are SGHRS and YFSETQ. Trimming removed 3 bases at V and 5 bases at J, with 15 bases between. This CDR3 is 15 amino acids long. The CDR3 DNA sequence: TGCGCCAGCAGCTGGGGGGAGCAGGGTCGAAACACCATATATTTT. Amino acid sequence: CASSWGEQGRNTIYF.

This chain links TRBV27 with TRBJ1-2; D might be TRBD1 (5 bases). The CDR3 spans 14 residues. Germline lookup yields CDR1 MNHEY and CDR2 SMNVEV (reference sequence). V was pared by 8 bases and J by 8 bases, with 21 bases between. CDR3 loop: CASSPLGREVGYTF. The CDR3 nucleotides read TGTGCCAGCTCGCCCTTGGGCAGGGAGGTAGGCTACACCTTC.

This chain links TRBV25-1 with TRBJ1-2; no reliable D call. The ends were cut back, 6 bases at V and 8 bases at J, with 13 bases in the middle. This CDR3 comprises 12 residues. Germline V gene sequence: CDR1 MGHDK, CDR2 SYGVNS. Written as DNA, the CDR3 is TGTGCCAGCAGGTTTAGTCGGGAAGGCTACACCTTC. Protein sequence: CASRFSREGYTF.

The table lists this clone with a few counts. This chain connects TRBV6-2 or TRBV6-3 to TRBJ2-1, with TRBD2 as a possible D gene (6 bases). V lost 5 bases to trimming and J lost 5 bases, with 10 bases between them. CDR1 and CDR2 (germline): MNHEY, SVGEGT. This CDR3 has 13 residues. The CDR3 loop is CASSHGGDNEQFF. The DNA for the CDR3 is TGTGCCAGCAGTCACGGGGGAGACAATGAGCAGTTCTTC.

V gene TRBV2 combines with J gene TRBJ2-5, with a tentative D call TRBD1 (6 bases). Trimming stripped 1 base from V and 2 bases from J, with 14 bases between. The CDR3 contains 16 residues. CDR1 is SNHLY and CDR2 is FYNNEI in the germline V gene. The chain's CDR3 is CASSEGQVASQETQYF. CDR3 nucleotide sequence: TGTGCCAGCAGTGAAGGACAGGTGGCATCGCAAGAGACCCAGTACTTC.

This clone was detected a few times. The chain combines TRBV6-5 with TRBJ1-2, with 7 positions matching TRBD1. Germline V CDR1 and CDR2: MNHEY, SVGAGI. The V segment lost 2 bases and the J segment 7 bases; nucleotides outside the gene matches: 4. CDR3 length: 13 residues. The CDR3 DNA reads TGTGCCAGCAGTTACCAAGGGGGCTTTGGCTACACCTTC. This sequence encodes CASSYQGGFGYTF.

The chain employs TRBV6-6 and TRBJ1-2, with 8 bases lining up with TRBD1. The V gene end was trimmed by 2 bases and the J gene end by 8 bases; junction bases not matched to a gene: 7. Germline V CDR1 and CDR2: MNHNY, SVGAGI (reference sequence). CDR3 length equals 14 residues. The chain's CDR3 is CASSYRPPGGGYTF. CDR3 coding DNA: TGTGCCAGCAGTTACCGACCGCCAGGGGGCGGCTACACCTTC.

The rearrangement links TRBV27 to TRBJ2-7; 7 bases map to TRBD1. The ends lost 6 bases at V and 3 bases at J; junction bases unmatched: 8. The germline gives CDR1 MNHEY, CDR2 SMNVEV (reference sequence). CDR3 length: 14 residues. CDR3 sequence: CASSPAGTVYEQYF. CDR3 sequence (DNA): TGTGCCAGCAGCCCGGCCGGGACAGTCTACGAGCAGTACTTC.

This clone was recorded only once. The genes are TRBV12-3 or TRBV12-4 and TRBJ2-5, with D maybe TRBD1 (6 bases). V lost 6 bases and J 5 bases, leaving 13 bases between the germline ends. The CDR3 covers 13 residues. CDR3 bases: TGTGCCAGCAGCAGGGGTCCCGGGGAGACCCAGTACTTC. Translation: CASSRGPGETQYF.

The CDR3 reads CASSLATTAGANVLTF. The CDR3 DNA follows: TGTGCCAGCAGCTTGGCCACTACTGCTGGGGCCAACGTCCTGACTTTC. This chain joins TRBV5-4 and TRBJ2-6, with unresolved D. This CDR3 is built from 16 residues. Between the trimmed V and J ends, which lost 0 bases and 2 bases, there was a span of 9 bases. Per germline, CDR1 SGHNT and CDR2 YYREEE (reference sequence).